This T cell receptor (beta chain) was identified in a study of blood T cell repertoires in COVID-19. Whole-study context: Acute and convalescent COVID-19 samples came from the United States, Italy and Spain. PBMCs, B-cell-depleted T cells, or T cells were the source of the cDNA or gDNA that made up the material.

In the original processing: Using reference gene primer amplification, nucleated cell counts were estimated. Sequencing was performed with immunoSEQ multiplex PCR; in TCRdb, only in-frame clones are kept and a portion is missing. The DNA gave D and trimming, while V, J and clone size come from that table. This table holds 400,000 or so clones, roughly 88% found once. All enrollees were roughly 18 to 95 years old and from fewer than 30 US areas. With V trimmed by 4 bases and J by 0 bases, 2 bases remained unmatched. Germline assignment: CDR1 LNHDA and CDR2 SQIVND (reference sequence). The length of the CDR3 is 15 residues.

The sample was PBMCs or T cells enriched from blood (not recorded which). The V gene is TRBV19, the J gene TRBJ1-3, with 8 positions matching TRBD1. The sequence derives from a woman between 40 and 55 years old with acute COVID-19. The DNA for the CDR3 is TGTGCCAGTAGTACAGACAGGGGCTCTGGAAACACCATATATTTT. Its translation is CASSTDRGSGNTIYF.